The present T cell receptor (beta chain) was sequenced within a study of T cells after yellow fever vaccination. A 5'RACE template-switching step, the method used to make TCR cDNA, added a universal primer site and UMIs. TCRdb fed the 5' RACE reads into MiXCR, producing one record per CDR3 protein. Counted here are 450,000 to 550,000 distinct CDR3 sequences, under 25% occurring once; the ten biggest clones make up 14%. Trimming stripped 8 bases from V and 6 bases from J, with 13 bases between. CDR1 is MNHEY, CDR2 SVGEGT, per germline. This CDR3 has 12 amino acids. Study-wide results and limits: The secondary response was weaker but peaked faster, day 5 versus 15.

A word on this clonotype: Its antigen is not identified.

The sequences come from PBMCs, collected 15 days after the yellow fever booster vaccination. The sequence derives from a man younger than 40 who received the YFV17D yellow fever vaccine. The rearrangement links TRBV6-2 or TRBV6-3 to TRBJ1-2, with a weak D call TRBD1 (6 bases). This chain's CDR3 is CASYEQGNGYTF. The CDR3 DNA reads as TGTGCCAGCTATGAACAGGGAAATGGCTACACCTTC.